This record covers a single T cell receptor (beta chain). It lacks a known antigen. Per-base quality was not reported, and no clone a single base away is much larger than it. This record belongs to a study of T cell changes during pregnancy in multiple sclerosis (dated by TCRdb to the late 2010s). Notes on the research overall: In women with multiple sclerosis, the researchers looked at how the T cell repertoire shifted as pregnancy progressed.

The library relied on the immunoSEQ multiplex PCR assay. TCRdb's version of the immuneACCESS table is confined to in-frame rearrangements and falls short of the full clone set. An unresolved V gene accounts for under half of the shortfall where checked; the remainder is of unknown origin. The sample table records 25,000 to 35,000 clones; 90% of these occur just once. The ten largest clones take up about 0.45% of the sample. V lost 6 bases and J lost 4 bases, and the count of bases not matched to a germline gene is 5. CDR1 SNHLY and CDR2 FYNNEI are derived from the germline V gene. The CDR3 has 16 amino acids, counting the end cysteine and phenylalanine. Only the CDR3 portion is preserved as DNA: 48 bases, with reading frame beginning at the first base.

The specimen was CD4+ T cells from peripheral blood mononuclear cells, collected in the second trimester of pregnancy. This receptor was obtained from a female donor in good health, enrolled as a control in a pregnancy study. The chain is assembled from TRBV2 and TRBJ2-1, and 14 bases in between align with TRBD2. The DNA is as follows: TGTGCCAGCAGGGACTGGACTAGCGGGGGGTACAATGAGCAGTTCTTC. Its translation reads: CASRDWTSGGYNEQFF.